This T cell receptor (beta chain) was identified in a study of cytomegalovirus exposure and HLA in healthy donors. In its sample, this clone was seen a few times. Data came from immunoSEQ multiplex PCR; TCRdb stores just in-frame clones and leaves some out. Of approximately 280,000 clones listed, roughly 88% were seen once; the top ten hold roughly 0.93%. This CDR3 has 15 residues. V lost 4 bases to trimming and J lost 1 base, with 13 bases between them. Germline V lookup: CDR1 MNHNS, CDR2 SASEGT. Sequencing was carried out using PBMCs. This clonotype was sampled from a young woman in good health and CMV-seronegative. J is TRBJ2-5 and V is TRBV6-1; D perhaps matches TRBD1 (6 bases). The CDR3, as DNA: TGTGCCAGCAGTGCTTACCAAGGGGGCCAAGAGACCCAGTACTTC. Protein: CASSAYQGGQETQYF.